One and the same sample provided the 2 T cell receptor beta chains below, sequenced in a study of T cell responses to AZD1222 COVID-19 vaccine. Repertoires were generated with immunoSEQ multiplex PCR, while TCRdb's copy carries only in-frame clones and drops some. The data show some 110,000 clones, roughly 90% seen once. Sequencing used peripheral blood, obtained on day 0 of AZD1222 vaccination. These receptors were obtained from an adult in good health.

This chain connects TRBV7-9 to TRBJ1-2; TRBD1 agrees at 7 bases. In germline, CDR1 is SEHNR, CDR2 FQNEAQ (reference sequence). Trimming at V came to 3 bases and at J to 1 base, leaving 5 bases not matched to a gene. The CDR3 covers 15 residues. The CDR3 reads CASSFPGQRNYGYTF. The DNA of the CDR3 is TGTGCCAGCAGCTTCCCGGGACAGCGTAACTATGGCTACACCTTC.

The chain uses TRBV10-3 and TRBJ2-1, with D perhaps given as TRBD1 or TRBD2 (5 bases each). The CDR3 contains 12 residues. V lost 10 bases to trimming and J lost 6 bases, with 13 bases between them. Germline assignment: CDR1 ENHRY and CDR2 SYGVKD. The CDR3 region has the DNA TGTGCCACCGCCGGGGCAGGCAATGAGCAGTTCTTC. It encodes CATAGAGNEQFF.